These 10 T cell receptor beta chains came from one sample sequenced in a study of blood T cell repertoires in COVID-19. Profiled with immunoSEQ multiplex PCR; TCRdb holds only in-frame clones, not every one. Here the sample spans about 360,000 clones, about 88% being singletons. The sequenced sample was peripheral blood. The receptors were gathered from an older woman with COVID-19, enrolled during active disease.

This chain joins TRBV18 and TRBJ1-5; D gene ambiguous. Trimming removed 6 bases at V and 8 bases at J, with 11 bases between. The CDR3 has 12 amino acids. Looked up from germline, CDR1 is KGHSH and CDR2 is LQKENI. For the CDR3, the DNA is TGTGCCAGCTCCCGTCTCGCGGAGCCCCAGCATTTT. Its protein product is CASSRLAEPQHF.

V and J are TRBV5-5 and TRBJ1-5, with D maybe TRBD1 (6 bases). CDR3 size: 15 residues. Germline values: CDR1 SGHKS, CDR2 YYEKEE (reference sequence). V was clipped by 4 bases and J by 5 bases, with 16 bases between them. The CDR3 loop is CASSLEGGDHQPQHF. CDR3 DNA: TGTGCCAGCAGCCTCGAGGGGGGGGACCATCAGCCCCAGCATTTT.

The rearrangement links TRBV11-2 to TRBJ1-3, with D unclear. V shed 1 base and J shed 2 bases, with 12 bases lying between them. This CDR3 spans 16 amino acids. Per the germline V gene, CDR1 is SGHAT and CDR2 is FQNNGV. The DNA for the CDR3 is TGTGCCAGCAGCTTAGTGGGAGGGCAGACTGGAAACACCATATATTTT. This gives the protein CASSLVGGQTGNTIYF.

This sequence joins TRBV11-2 and TRBJ1-1; weak D call: TRBD1 (5 bases). The CDR3 length is 14 residues. V was cut by 2 bases and J by 6 bases, with 13 bases left in between. Germline V gives CDR1 SGHAT, CDR2 FQNNGV. The CDR3 nucleotides are TGTGCCAGCAGCTTAAGCTTCAGGGCCCCTGAAGCTTTCTTT. Translation: CASSLSFRAPEAFF.

There are a few counts of this clone. V and J are TRBV10-3 and TRBJ2-5; TRBD1 might be the D (5 bases). The germline gives CDR1 ENHRY, CDR2 SYGVKD. The V gene lost 7 bases and the J gene lost 2 bases, with 11 bases spanning the gap. This CDR3 has 13 residues. In nucleotides, the CDR3 is TGTGCCATCAAGGTCAGGGAACAAGAGACCCAGTACTTC. Translation: CAIKVREQETQYF.

The chain has TRBV10-1 and TRBJ2-3; D may be TRBD2 (7 bases). CDR1 and CDR2 (germline): WNHNN, SYGVQD (reference sequence). The CDR3 runs to 15 residues. With 4 bases removed from V and 0 bases from J, the gap between germline ends came to 11 bases. In nucleotides, the CDR3 is TGCGCCAGCAGTGGAACGGGGGGCAGCACAGATACGCAGTATTTT. This gives the protein CASSGTGGSTDTQYF.

This sequence joins TRBV14 and TRBJ1-2; D call uncertain. CDR3 length: 13 amino acids. The germline CDR1 and CDR2 sequences are SGHDN and FVKESK. V dropped 2 bases and J dropped 8 bases, with 12 bases sitting between them. The CDR3 DNA follows: TGTGCCAGCAGCCAACTGGTGGAGAGGGGCTACACCTTC. Translating gives CASSQLVERGYTF.

The V and J genes are TRBV5-1 and TRBJ2-5, with 8 bases aligning to TRBD1. The germline gives CDR1 SGHRS, CDR2 YFSETQ. V was pared by 4 bases and J by 5 bases, with 10 bases of the junction left unmatched. This CDR3 contains 15 residues. This chain's CDR3 is CASSDGQGSWETQYF. CDR3 nucleotides: TGCGCCAGCAGCGACGGACAGGGCTCATGGGAGACCCAGTACTTC.

The chain combines TRBV9 with TRBJ1-3; 9 bases fit TRBD1. There are 16 residues in the CDR3. V dropped 0 bases and J dropped 2; count of bases not matched to a gene: 3. Germline V gene lookup returns CDR1 SGDLS and CDR2 YYNGEE. CDR3 nucleotide sequence: TGTGCCAGCAGCGTAGATCGGACAGGGGCTGGAAACACCATATATTTT. It encodes CASSVDRTGAGNTIYF.

The chain has TRBV6-5 and TRBJ2-3, with no clear D. The CDR3 totals 15 residues. Per the germline V gene, CDR1 is MNHEY and CDR2 is SVGAGI. The germline V and J ends were trimmed by 4 bases and 4 bases, with 15 bases remaining between them. The CDR3 sequence: CASSSATPVSDTQYF. The CDR3 coding sequence is TGTGCCAGCAGTTCCGCAACACCAGTCTCAGATACGCAGTATTTT.